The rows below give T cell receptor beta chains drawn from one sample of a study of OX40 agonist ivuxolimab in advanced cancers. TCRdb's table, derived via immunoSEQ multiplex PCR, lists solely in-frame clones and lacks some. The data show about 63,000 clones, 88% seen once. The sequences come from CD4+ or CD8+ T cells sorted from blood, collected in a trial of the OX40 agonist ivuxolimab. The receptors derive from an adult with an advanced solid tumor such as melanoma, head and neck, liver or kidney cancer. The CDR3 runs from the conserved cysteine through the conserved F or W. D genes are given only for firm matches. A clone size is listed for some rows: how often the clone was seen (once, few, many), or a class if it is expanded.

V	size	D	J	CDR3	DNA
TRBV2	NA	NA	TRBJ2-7	CASSRDTPPYEQYF	TGTGCCAGCAGCCGGGACACCCCACCCTACGAGCAGTACTTC
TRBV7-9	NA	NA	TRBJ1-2	CASSLEREGYTF	TGTGCCAGCAGCTTGGAGCGGGAGGGCTACACCTTC
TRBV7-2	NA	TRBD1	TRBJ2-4	CASSQDRLNIQYF	TGTGCCAGCAGCCAGGACAGGCTAAACATTCAGTACTTC
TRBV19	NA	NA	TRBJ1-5	CASSGGGDQPQHF	TGTGCCAGTAGTGGAGGGGGGGATCAGCCCCAGCATTTT
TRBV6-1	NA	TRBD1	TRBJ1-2	CASRRQGDYGYTF	TGTGCCAGCAGACGACAGGGCGACTATGGCTACACCTTC
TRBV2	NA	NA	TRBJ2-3	CASTLLGTDTQYF	TGTGCCAGCACTCTTTTGGGCACAGATACGCAGTATTTT
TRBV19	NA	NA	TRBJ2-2	CASSMGRRGLAGELFF	TGTGCCAGTAGTATGGGTCGTCGAGGGCTGGCCGGGGAGCTGTTTTTT
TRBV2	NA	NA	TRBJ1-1	CASNGGVMNTEAFF	TGTGCCAGCAACGGGGGGGTTATGAACACTGAAGCTTTCTTT
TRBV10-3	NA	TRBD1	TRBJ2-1	CAISDLDRAYEQFF	TGTGCCATCAGTGATTTGGACAGGGCGTATGAGCAGTTCTTC
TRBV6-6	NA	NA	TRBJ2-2	CASNRGAGADGELFF	TGTGCCAGCAACAGAGGTGCAGGGGCTGACGGGGAGCTGTTTTTT
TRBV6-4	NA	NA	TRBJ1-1	CASTVTGTHTDYYTEAFF	TGTGCCAGCACCGTAACCGGGACACACACCGATTACTACACTGAAGCTTTCTTT
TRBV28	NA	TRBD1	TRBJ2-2	CASSYPGTGAAGELFF	TGTGCCAGCAGTTACCCCGGGACAGGGGCTGCCGGGGAGCTGTTTTTT
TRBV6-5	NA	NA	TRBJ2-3	CASKGSTDTQYF	TGTGCCAGCAAGGGAAGCACAGATACGCAGTATTTT
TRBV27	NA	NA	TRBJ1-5	CASSLCPEGDQPQHF	TGTGCCAGCAGTTTATGCCCGGAAGGGGATCAGCCCCAGCATTTT
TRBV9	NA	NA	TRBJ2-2	CASSTGPGELFF	TGTGCCAGCAGCACCGGACCTGGGGAGCTGTTTTTT
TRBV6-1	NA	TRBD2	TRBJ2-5	CASSWRGTQETQYF	TGTGCCAGCAGTTGGCGGGGGACGCAAGAGACCCAGTACTTC
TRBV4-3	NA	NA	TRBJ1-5	CASSQDARGGQPQHF	TGCGCCAGCAGCCAAGATGCCAGGGGAGGCCAGCCCCAGCATTTT
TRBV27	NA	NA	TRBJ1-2	CASRGAGDYGGYTF	TGTGCCAGCAGGGGGGCAGGGGATTATGGTGGCTACACCTTC
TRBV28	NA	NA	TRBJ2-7	CASSFPGITGFYEQYF	TGTGCCAGCAGTTTTCCGGGTATTACAGGGTTCTACGAGCAGTACTTC
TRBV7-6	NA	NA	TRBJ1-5	CASSVRGGQPQHF	TGTGCCAGCAGCGTTAGGGGTGGCCAGCCCCAGCATTTT
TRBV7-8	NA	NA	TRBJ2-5	CASSLVGGETQYF	TGTGCCAGCAGCTTAGTTGGAGGAGAGACCCAGTACTTC
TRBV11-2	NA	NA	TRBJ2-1	CASSPRLGDGNEQFF	TGTGCCAGCAGTCCACGACTAGGCGATGGCAATGAGCAGTTCTTC
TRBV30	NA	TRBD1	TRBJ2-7	CAWSVQPTGGEQYF	TGTGCCTGGAGTGTCCAACCGACAGGGGGCGAGCAGTACTTC
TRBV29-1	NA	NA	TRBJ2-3	CSVDARPDTQYF	TGCAGCGTTGACGCCCGCCCGGATACGCAGTATTTT
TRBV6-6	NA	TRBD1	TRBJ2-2	CASSLGQGYTGELFF	TGTGCCAGCAGCCTAGGACAGGGTTACACCGGGGAGCTGTTTTTT
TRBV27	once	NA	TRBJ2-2	CASSWGTLRTGELFF	TGTGCCAGCAGCTGGGGTACCCTGCGCACCGGGGAGCTGTTTTTT
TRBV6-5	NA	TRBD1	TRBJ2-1	CASSYAPGQGHNEQFF	TGTGCCAGCAGTTACGCACCGGGACAGGGACACAATGAGCAGTTCTTC
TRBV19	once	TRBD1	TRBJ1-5	CASSPSRDRGGQPQHF	TGTGCCAGTAGTCCCTCCCGGGACAGGGGAGGTCAGCCCCAGCATTTT
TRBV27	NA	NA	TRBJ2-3	CASSSQGLSSQLTDTQYF	TGTGCCAGCAGTTCACAGGGCCTTTCTTCCCAGCTCACAGATACGCAGTATTTT
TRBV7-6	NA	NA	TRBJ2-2	CASRPLDSANTGELFF	TGTGCCAGCAGACCTCTCGACAGCGCGAACACCGGGGAGCTGTTTTTT
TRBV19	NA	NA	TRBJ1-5	CASSPMRAGNQPQHF	TGTGCCAGTAGTCCTATGCGCGCTGGCAATCAGCCCCAGCATTTT
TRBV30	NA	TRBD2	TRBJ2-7	CAGRTSFYEQYF	TGTGCCGGGAGGACTAGTTTCTACGAGCAGTACTTC
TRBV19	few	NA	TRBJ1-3	CASSRQAFSGNTIYF	TGTGCCAGTAGTAGACAGGCGTTCTCTGGAAACACCATATATTTT
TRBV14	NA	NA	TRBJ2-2	CASSQAGDGELFF	TGTGCCAGCAGCCAGGCAGGGGACGGGGAGCTGTTTTTT
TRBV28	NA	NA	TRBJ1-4	CASSPSLQGRNEKLFF	TGTGCCAGCAGTCCCTCCCTACAGGGTAGGAATGAAAAACTGTTTTTT
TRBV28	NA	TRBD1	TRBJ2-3	CASTTTGQGPQYF	TGTGCCAGCACAACGACGGGACAGGGTCCGCAGTATTTT
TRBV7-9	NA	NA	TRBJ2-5	CASSLLGETQYF	TGTGCCAGCAGCTTACTGGGGGAGACCCAGTACTTC
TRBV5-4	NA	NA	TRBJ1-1	CASSAGGGSTEAFF	TGTGCCAGCAGCGCCGGCGGGGGTTCCACTGAAGCTTTCTTT
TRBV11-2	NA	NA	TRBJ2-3	CASSYLGPDRDGQYF	TGTGCCAGCAGCTACTTAGGGCCCGACCGGGACGGGCAGTATTTT
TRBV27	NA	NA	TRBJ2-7	CASRIRGDPYEQYF	TGTGCCAGCAGGATAAGGGGGGACCCCTACGAGCAGTACTTC
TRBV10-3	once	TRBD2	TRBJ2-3	CAIKEGLAGVPDTQYF	TGTGCCATCAAGGAGGGACTAGCGGGAGTTCCAGATACGCAGTATTTT
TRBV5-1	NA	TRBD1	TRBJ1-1	CASSSEQGRTEAFF	TGCGCCAGCAGCTCAGAACAGGGGAGGACTGAAGCTTTCTTT
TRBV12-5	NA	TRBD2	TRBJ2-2	CASGTSGRASGELFF	TGTGCTAGTGGGACTAGCGGGAGGGCGAGCGGGGAGCTGTTTTTT
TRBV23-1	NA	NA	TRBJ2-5	CASSQSDSQETQYF	TGCGCCAGCAGTCAATCGGACAGTCAAGAGACCCAGTACTTC
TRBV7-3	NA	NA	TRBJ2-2	CASSLPGPLGTGELFF	TGTGCCAGCAGCTTACCGGGACCCCTAGGTACCGGGGAGCTGTTTTTT
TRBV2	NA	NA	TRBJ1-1	CASSERGGAEAFF	TGTGCCAGCAGTGAAAGAGGGGGGGCTGAAGCTTTCTTT
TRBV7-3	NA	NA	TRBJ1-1	CASSFGGRDTEAFF	TGTGCCAGCAGCTTTGGGGGCAGGGACACTGAAGCTTTCTTT
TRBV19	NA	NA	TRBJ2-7	CASSISQGHYEQYF	TGTGCCAGTAGTATTAGTCAGGGCCACTACGAGCAGTACTTC
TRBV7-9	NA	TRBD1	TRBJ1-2	CASSWGTGKENYGYTF	TGTGCCAGCAGCTGGGGGACAGGCAAAGAGAACTATGGCTACACCTTC
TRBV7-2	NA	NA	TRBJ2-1	CASSLTSIYNEQFF	TGTGCCAGCAGCTTAACCTCTATTTACAATGAGCAGTTCTTC
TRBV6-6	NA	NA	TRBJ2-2	CASSYTGARSGELFF	TGTGCCAGCAGTTACACGGGGGCTCGAAGCGGGGAGCTGTTTTTT
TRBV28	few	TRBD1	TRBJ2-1	CASSAAPQGPSYNEQFF	TGTGCCAGCAGCGCTGCCCCACAGGGGCCCTCCTACAATGAGCAGTTCTTC
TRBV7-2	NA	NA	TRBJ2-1	CASSADRDSYNEQFF	TGTGCCAGCAGCGCGGACCGAGACTCCTACAATGAGCAGTTCTTC